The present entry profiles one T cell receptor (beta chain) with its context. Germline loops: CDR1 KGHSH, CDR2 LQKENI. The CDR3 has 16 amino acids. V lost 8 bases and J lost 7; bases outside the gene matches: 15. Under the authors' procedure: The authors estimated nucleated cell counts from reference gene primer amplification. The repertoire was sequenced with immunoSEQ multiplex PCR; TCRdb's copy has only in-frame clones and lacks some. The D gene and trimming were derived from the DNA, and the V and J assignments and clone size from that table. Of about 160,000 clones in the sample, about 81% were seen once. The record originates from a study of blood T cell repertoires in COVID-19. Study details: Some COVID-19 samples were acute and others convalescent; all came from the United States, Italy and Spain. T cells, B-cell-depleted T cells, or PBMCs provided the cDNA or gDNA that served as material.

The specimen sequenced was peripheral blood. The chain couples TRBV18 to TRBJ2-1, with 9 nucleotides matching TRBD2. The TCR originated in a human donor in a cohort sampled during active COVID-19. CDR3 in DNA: TGTGCCAGCCCGAAGGACAGCGGGGGGTTTGGGAATGAGCAGTTCTTC. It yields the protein CASPKDSGGFGNEQFF.